The rows below give T cell receptor beta chains drawn from one sample of a study of cytomegalovirus exposure and HLA in healthy donors. The data were produced by immunoSEQ multiplex PCR, yet TCRdb's version contains in-frame clones alone and is incomplete. The table includes 200,000 to 250,000 clones, around 76% detected once. Sequenced input: PBMCs. The receptors shown here come from a young man in good health and CMV-seronegative. Both conserved end residues are part of each CDR3. The order of the fields is CDR3 length, V gene, J gene, CDR3 protein.

14,TRBV14,TRBJ2-3,CASSLWDSTNTQYF
18,TRBV2,TRBJ1-5,CASSEYRGRKGGNQPQHF
15,TRBV28,TRBJ1-6,CASRGQGAYNSPLHF
14,TRBV5-1,TRBJ2-7,CASSPGGQGYEQYF
15,TRBV6-1,TRBJ1-5,CASSPTGGSNQPQHF
16,TRBV7-9,TRBJ2-5,CASSIPTSGSAETQYF
10,TRBV25-1,TRBJ2-3,CASRRDTQYF
14,TRBV2,TRBJ1-4,CASRGGFLGEKLFF
16,TRBV11-2,TRBJ2-5,CASSTGTSGFQETQYF
12,TRBV2,TRBJ1-1,CASCIMNTEAFF
15,TRBV11-2,TRBJ1-1,CASSVRGNMNTEAFF
15,TRBV18,TRBJ2-1,CASSPGVSTYNEQFF
15,TRBV6-1,TRBJ1-1,CASRDGDSMNTEAFF
15,TRBV7-8,TRBJ1-2,CASSLGSGVTYGYTF
15,TRBV7-2,TRBJ2-7,CASSPRTSGSYEQYF
15,TRBV11-3,TRBJ2-5,CASSSGQGNQETQYF
14,TRBV28,TRBJ1-2,CASTIQEFNYGYTF
15,TRBV7-6,TRBJ1-1,CASSSAIGGNTEAFF
16,TRBV19,TRBJ1-2,CASSRALWRGNYGYTF
15,TRBV30,TRBJ1-2,CAWTGPDRVQGGYTF
12,TRBV5-4,TRBJ2-5,CATGLAGETQYF
14,TRBV27,TRBJ1-2,CASSSGTGVYGYTF
13,TRBV28,TRBJ2-3,CALRREGLDTQYF
19,TRBV28,TRBJ2-7,CASSSLSGTSGSPTYEQYF
15,TRBV2,TRBJ2-7,CASRGSTGPHYEQYF
15,TRBV7-9,TRBJ2-7,CASSSTGTGAYEQYF
16,TRBV29-1,TRBJ2-1,CSVETTAGANYNEQFF
11,TRBV20-1,TRBJ1-1,CGTRRYTEAFF
11,TRBV6-5,TRBJ2-7,CASSTSYEQYF